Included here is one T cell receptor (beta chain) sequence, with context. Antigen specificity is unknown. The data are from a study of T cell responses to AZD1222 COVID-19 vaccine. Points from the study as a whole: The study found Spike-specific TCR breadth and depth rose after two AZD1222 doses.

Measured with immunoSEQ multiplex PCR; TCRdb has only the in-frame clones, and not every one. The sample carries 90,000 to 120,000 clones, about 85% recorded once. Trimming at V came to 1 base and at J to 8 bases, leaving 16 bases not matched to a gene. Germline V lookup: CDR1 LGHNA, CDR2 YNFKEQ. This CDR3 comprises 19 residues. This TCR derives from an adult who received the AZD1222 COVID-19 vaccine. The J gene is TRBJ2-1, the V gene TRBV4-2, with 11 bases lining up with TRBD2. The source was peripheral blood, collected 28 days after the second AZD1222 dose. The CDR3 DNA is TGTGCCAGCAGCCAAGCTGGGACTAGCGGCGTTGCCGGTCAGTATGAGCAGTTCTTC. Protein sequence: CASSQAGTSGVAGQYEQFF.